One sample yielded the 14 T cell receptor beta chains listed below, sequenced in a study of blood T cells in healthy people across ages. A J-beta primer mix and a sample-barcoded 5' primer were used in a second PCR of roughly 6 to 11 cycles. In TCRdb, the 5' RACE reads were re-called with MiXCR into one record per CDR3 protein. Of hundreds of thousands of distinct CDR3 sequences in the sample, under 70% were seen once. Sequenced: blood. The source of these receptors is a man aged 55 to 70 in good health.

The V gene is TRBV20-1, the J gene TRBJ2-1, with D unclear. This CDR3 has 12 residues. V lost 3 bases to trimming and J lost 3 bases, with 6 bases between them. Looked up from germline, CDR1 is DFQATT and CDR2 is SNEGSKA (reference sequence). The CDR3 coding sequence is TGCAGTGCTAGGTCAAACTACAATGAGCAGTTCTTC. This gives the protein CSARSNYNEQFF.

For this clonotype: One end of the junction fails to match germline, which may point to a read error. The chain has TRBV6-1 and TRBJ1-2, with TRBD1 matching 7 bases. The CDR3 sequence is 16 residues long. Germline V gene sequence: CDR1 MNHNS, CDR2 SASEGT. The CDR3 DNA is TGTGCCGGCAGAGTCACAGGGGCGGAACCGCTCTATGGCTACACCTTC. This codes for CAGRVTGAEPLYGYTF.

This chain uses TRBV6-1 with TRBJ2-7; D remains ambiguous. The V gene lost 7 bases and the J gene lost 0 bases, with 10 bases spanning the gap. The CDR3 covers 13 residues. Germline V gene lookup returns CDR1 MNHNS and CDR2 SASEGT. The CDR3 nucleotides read TGTGCCAGCACAAAGTTGAGCTCCTACGAGCAGTACTTC. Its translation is CASTKLSSYEQYF.

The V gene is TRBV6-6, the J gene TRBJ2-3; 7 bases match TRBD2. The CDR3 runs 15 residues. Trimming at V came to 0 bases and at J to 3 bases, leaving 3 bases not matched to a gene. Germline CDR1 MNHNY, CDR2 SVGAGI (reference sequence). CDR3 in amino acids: CASSYSGGGTDTQYF. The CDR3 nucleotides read TGTGCCAGCAGTTACTCTGGCGGGGGAACAGATACGCAGTATTTT.

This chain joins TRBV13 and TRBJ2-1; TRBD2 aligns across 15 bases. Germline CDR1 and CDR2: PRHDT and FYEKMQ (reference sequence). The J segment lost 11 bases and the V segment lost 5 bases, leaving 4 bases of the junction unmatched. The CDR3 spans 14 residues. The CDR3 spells CASSTGLAGGQQFF. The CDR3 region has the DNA TGTGCCAGCAGCACTGGACTAGCGGGGGGGCAGCAGTTCTTC.

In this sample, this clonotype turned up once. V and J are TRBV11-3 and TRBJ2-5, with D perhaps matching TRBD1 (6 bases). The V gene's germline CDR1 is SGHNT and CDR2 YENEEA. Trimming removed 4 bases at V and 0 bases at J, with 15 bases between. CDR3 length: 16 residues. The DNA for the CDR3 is TGTGCCAGCAGCTCAAGGTCCGGGACAAACCAAGAGACCCAGTACTTC. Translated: CASSSRSGTNQETQYF.

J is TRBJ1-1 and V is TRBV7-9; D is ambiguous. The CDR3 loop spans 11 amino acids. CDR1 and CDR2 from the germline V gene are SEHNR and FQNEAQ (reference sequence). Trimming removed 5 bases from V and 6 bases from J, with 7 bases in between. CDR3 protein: CASSTGAEAFF. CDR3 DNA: TGTGCCAGCAGCACCGGGGCTGAAGCTTTCTTT. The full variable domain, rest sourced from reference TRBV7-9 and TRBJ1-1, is DTGVSQNPRHKITKRGQNVTFRCDPISEHNRLYWYRQTLGQGPEFLTYFQNEAQLEKSRLLSDRFSAERPKGSFSTLEIQRTEQGDSAMYLCASSTGAEAFFGQGTRLTVV.

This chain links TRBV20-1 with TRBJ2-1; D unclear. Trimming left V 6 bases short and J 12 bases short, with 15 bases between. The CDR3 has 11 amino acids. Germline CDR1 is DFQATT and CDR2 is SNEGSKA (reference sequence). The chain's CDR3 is CSAASPPWQFF. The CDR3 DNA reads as TGCAGTGCCGCCTCGCCCCCCTGGCAGTTCTTC.

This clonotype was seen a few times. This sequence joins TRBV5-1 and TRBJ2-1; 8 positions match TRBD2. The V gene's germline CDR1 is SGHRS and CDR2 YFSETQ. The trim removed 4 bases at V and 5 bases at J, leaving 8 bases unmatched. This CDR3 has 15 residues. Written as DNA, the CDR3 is TGCGCCAGCAGCACGGGACTAGGGTCGGACAATGAGCAGTTCTTC. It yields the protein CASSTGLGSDNEQFF. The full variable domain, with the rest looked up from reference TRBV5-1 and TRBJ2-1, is KAGVTQTPRYLIKTRGQQVTLSCSPISGHRSVSWYQQTPGQGLQFLFEYFSETQRNKGNFPGRFSGRQFSNSRSEMNVSTLELGDSALYLCASSTGLGSDNEQFFGPGTRLTVL.

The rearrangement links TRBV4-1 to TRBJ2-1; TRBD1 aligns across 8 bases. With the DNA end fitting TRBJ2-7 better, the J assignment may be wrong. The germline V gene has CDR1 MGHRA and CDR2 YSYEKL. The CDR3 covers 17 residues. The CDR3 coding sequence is TGCGCCAGCAGCCGAACCACAGGGGGAAGCTCCTACAATGAGCAGTACTTC. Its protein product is CASSRTTGGSSYNEQYF.

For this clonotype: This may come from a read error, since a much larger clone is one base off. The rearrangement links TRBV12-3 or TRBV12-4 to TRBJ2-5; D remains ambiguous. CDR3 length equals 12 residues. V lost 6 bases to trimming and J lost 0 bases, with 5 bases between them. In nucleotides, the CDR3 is TGTGCCAGCAGATCGTACCAAGAGACCCAGTACTTC. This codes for CASRSYQETQYF.

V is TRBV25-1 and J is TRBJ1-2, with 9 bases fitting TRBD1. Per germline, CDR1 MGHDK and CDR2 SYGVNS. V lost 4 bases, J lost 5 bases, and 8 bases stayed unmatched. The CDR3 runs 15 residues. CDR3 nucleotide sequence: TGTGCCAGCAGTGCTAGCACAGGGGGCTATTATGGCTACACCTTC. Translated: CASSASTGGYYGYTF.

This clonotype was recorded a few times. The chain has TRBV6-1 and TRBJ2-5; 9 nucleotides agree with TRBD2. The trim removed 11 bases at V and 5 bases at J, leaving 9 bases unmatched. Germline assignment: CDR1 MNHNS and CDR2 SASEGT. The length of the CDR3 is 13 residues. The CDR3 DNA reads TGTGCCTGCCCGGGACTAGCAGTGGAGACCCAGTACTTC. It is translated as CACPGLAVETQYF.

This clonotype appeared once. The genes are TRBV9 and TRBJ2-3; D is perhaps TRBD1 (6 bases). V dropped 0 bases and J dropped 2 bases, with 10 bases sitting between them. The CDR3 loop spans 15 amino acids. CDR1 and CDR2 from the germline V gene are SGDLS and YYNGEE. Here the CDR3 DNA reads TGTGCCAGCAGCGTAGGACAGGTCACCACAGATACGCAGTATTTT. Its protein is CASSVGQVTTDTQYF.